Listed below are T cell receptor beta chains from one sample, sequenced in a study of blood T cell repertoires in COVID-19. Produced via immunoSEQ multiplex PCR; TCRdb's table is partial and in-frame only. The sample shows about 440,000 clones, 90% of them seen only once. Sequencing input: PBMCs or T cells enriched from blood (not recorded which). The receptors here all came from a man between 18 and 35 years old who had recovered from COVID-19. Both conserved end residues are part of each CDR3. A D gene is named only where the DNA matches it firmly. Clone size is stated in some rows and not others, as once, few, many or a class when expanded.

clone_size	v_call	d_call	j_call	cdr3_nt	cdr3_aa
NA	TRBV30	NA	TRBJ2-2	TGTGCCTGGAGTCCCTCGAGCGGGGAGCTGTTTTTT	CAWSPSSGELFF
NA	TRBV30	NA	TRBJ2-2	TGTGCCTGGAGTGAGACCGGGACCGGGGAGCTGTTTTTT	CAWSETGTGELFF
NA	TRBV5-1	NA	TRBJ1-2	TGCGCCAGCAGCCCCCCAGGGCAAAACTATGGCTACACCTTC	CASSPPGQNYGYTF
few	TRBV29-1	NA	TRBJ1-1	TGCAGCGTTCAAAGCCTCAGGTTTGGCACTGAAGCTTTCTTT	CSVQSLRFGTEAFF
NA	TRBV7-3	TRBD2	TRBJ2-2	TGTGCCAGCAGCCGCTGGCGGGAGGAAGGGGAGCTGTTTTTT	CASSRWREEGELFF
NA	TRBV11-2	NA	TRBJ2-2	TGTGCCAGCAGCTTAGATAGCACCGGGGAGCTGTTTTTT	CASSLDSTGELFF
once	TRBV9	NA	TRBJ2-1	TGTGCCAGCAGCGGCGCCAATGAGCAGTTCTTC	CASSGANEQFF
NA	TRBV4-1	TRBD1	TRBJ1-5	TGCGCCAGCAGCCTACAGGGGAATCAGCCCCAGCATTTT	CASSLQGNQPQHF
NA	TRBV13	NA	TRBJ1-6	TGTGCCAGCAGCTTAGGGGGCGAATCAGGGAATTCACCCCTCCACTTT	CASSLGGESGNSPLHF
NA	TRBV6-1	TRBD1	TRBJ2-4	TGTGCCAGCAGTGCTCTGACAGGGGCGGCCAAAAACATTCAGTACTTC	CASSALTGAAKNIQYF
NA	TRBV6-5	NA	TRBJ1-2	TGTGCCAGCAGATACGTACAGGAAGCTAACTATGGCTACACCTTC	CASRYVQEANYGYTF
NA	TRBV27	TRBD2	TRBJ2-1	TGTGCCAGCAGGGCGGGAGGTTCTTACAATGAGCAGTTCTTC	CASRAGGSYNEQFF
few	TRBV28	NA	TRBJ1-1	TGTGCCAGCAGCCATCGCAGGAATCTGAACACTGAAGCTTTCTTT	CASSHRRNLNTEAFF
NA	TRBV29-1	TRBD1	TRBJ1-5	TGCAGCGTTGCGCCGGCAGGGGGACAGCCCCAGCATTTT	CSVAPAGGQPQHF